This T cell receptor (beta chain) was recorded in a study of cytomegalovirus exposure and HLA in healthy donors. Points from the study as a whole: Several top significant clusters appeared, in a later analysis, to be linked to common viral pathogens.

The CDR3 consists of 17 residues. Germline values: CDR1 SNHLY, CDR2 FYNNEI. V lost 0 bases and J 0 bases, leaving 15 bases between the germline ends. A multiplex PCR was run with 60 Vbeta primers and 13 Jbeta primers. The repertoire was sequenced with immunoSEQ multiplex PCR; TCRdb's copy has only in-frame clones and lacks some. Of some 180,000 clones listed, over 65% were seen once; the top ten hold roughly 3.5%. On this clone: Antigen unknown.

The sequencing input was PBMCs. The chain uses TRBV2 and TRBJ2-7; no reliable D call. The sequence came from a woman between 55 and 75 years old in good health and CMV-seropositive. Here the CDR3 reads CASSEAILASGSYEQYF. DNA of the CDR3: TGTGCCAGCAGTGAAGCGATTTTGGCCTCGGGCTCCTACGAGCAGTACTTC.